This T cell receptor beta chain was sequenced for a study of blood T cell repertoires in COVID-19. Study-level background: Samples taken during acute and convalescent COVID-19 were collected in the United States, Italy and Spain. PBMCs, B-cell-depleted T cells, or T cells were the source of the cDNA or gDNA that made up the material.

Adults between roughly 18 and 89 years of age took part from more than 20 US areas. The germline V gene has CDR1 SGHNT and CDR2 YENEEA. The junction had 7 bases not matched to a gene; V was cut back by 1 base and J by 4 bases. This CDR3 region has 15 residues. Using immunoSEQ multiplex PCR, the repertoire was profiled, and TCRdb retains in-frame clones only, with some absent. This table holds almost 400,000 clones, 70% to 90% found once. The sample comprised PBMCs or T cells enriched from blood (not recorded which). The chain joins TRBV11-3 to TRBJ2-7; TRBD1 aligns across 7 bases. The origin of this receptor is a woman in her 30s with acute COVID-19. CDR3 sequence (DNA): TGTGCCAGCAGCTTAGGAAGGGGGCTAGGGTACGAGCAGTACTTC. Protein sequence: CASSLGRGLGYEQYF.